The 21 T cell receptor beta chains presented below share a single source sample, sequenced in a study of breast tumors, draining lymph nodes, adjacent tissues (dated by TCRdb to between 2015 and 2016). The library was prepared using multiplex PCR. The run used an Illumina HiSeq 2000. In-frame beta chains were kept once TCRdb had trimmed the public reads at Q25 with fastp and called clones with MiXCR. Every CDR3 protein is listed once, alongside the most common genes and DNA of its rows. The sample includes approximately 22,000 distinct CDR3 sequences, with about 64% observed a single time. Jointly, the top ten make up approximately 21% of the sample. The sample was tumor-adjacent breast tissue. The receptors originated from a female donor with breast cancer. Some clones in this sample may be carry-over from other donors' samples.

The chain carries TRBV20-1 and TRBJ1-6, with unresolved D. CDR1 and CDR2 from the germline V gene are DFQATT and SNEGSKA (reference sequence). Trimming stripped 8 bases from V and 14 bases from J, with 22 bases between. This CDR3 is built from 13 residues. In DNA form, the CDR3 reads TGCAGTACGAGCCCCGACTATTCCAAGGCCCTCCACTTT. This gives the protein CSTSPDYSKALHF.

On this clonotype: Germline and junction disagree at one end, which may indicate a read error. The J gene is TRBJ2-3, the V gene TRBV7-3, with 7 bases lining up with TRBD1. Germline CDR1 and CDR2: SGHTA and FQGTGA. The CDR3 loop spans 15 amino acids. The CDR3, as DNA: TGTGCCAGCGGCTTAAGGGGGCGGGGCACAGATACGCAGTATTTT. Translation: CASGLRGRGTDTQYF. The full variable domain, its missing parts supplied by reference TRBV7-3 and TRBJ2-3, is GAGVSQTPSNKVTEKGKYVELRCDPISGHTALYWYRQSLGQGPEFLIYFQGTGAADDSGLPNDRFFAVRPEGSVSTLKIQRTERGDSAVYLCASGLRGRGTDTQYFGPGTRLTVL.

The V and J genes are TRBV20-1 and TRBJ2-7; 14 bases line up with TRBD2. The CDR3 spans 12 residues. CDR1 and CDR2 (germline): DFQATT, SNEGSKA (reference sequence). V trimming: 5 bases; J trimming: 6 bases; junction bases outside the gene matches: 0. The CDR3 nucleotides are TGCAGTGCTGGACTAGCGGGAGGCGAGCAGTACTTC. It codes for CSAGLAGGEQYF.

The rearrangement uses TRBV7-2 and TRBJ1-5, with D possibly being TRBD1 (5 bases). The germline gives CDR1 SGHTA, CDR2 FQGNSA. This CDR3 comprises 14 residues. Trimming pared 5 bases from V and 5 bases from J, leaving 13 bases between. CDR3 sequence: CASSPGHWDQPQHF. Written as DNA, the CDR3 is TGTGCCAGCAGCCCCGGACATTGGGATCAGCCCCAGCATTTT.

The CDR3 region is CSARRTGGEDGTDTQYF. CDR3 bases: TGCAGTGCTAGGAGGACGGGGGGGGAGGACGGAACAGATACGCAGTATTTT. V gene TRBV20-1 combines with J gene TRBJ2-3, with TRBD2 identical over 8 bases. Germline V gene data show CDR1 as DFQATT and CDR2 as SNEGSKA (reference sequence). The CDR3 length is 17 residues. Losses at the gene ends were 3 bases for V and 3 bases for J; bases not matched to a gene: 14.

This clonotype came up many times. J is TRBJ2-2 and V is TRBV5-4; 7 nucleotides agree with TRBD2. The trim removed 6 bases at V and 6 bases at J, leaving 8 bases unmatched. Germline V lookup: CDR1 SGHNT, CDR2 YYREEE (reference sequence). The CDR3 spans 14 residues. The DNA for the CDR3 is TGTGCCAGCAACTTCCAGACTAGCCCCGGGGAGCTGTTTTTT. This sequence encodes CASNFQTSPGELFF.

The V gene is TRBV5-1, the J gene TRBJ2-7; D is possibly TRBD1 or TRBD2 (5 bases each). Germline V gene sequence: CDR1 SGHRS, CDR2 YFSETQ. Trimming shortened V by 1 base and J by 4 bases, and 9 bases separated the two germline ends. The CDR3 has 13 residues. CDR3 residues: CASSLLGDYEQYF. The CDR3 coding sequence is TGCGCCAGCAGCTTGTTGGGGGATTACGAGCAGTACTTC.

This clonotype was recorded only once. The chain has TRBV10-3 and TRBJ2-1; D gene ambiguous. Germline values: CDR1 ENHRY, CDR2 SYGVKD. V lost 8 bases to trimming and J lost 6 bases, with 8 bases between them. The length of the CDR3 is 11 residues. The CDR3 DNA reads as TGTGCCATCGGCTGGGTCAATGAGCAGTTCTTC. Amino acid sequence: CAIGWVNEQFF.

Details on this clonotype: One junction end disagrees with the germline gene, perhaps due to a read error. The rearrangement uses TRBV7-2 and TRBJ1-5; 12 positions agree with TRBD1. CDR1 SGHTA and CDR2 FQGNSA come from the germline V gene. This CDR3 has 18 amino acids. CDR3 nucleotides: TGTGCCAGCAGCCCGCGGGACAGGGGGCAGAGGGGCAATCGGCCCCAGCATTTT. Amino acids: CASSPRDRGQRGNRPQHF.

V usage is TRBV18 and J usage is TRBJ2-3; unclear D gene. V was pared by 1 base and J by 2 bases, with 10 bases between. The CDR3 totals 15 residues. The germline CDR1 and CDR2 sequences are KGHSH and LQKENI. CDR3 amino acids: CASSPQGLSTDTQYF. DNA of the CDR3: TGTGCCAGCTCACCACAGGGTCTTTCCACAGATACGCAGTATTTT.

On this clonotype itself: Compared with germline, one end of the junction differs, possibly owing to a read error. CDR3 residues: CASSLDVGNTEAFF. CDR3 nucleotides: TGCGCCAGCAGCTTGGACGTAGGTAACACTGAAGCCTTCTTT. The chain combines TRBV5-1 with TRBJ1-1; no definite D call. CDR3 length: 14 residues. Germline CDR1 SGHRS, CDR2 YFSETQ.

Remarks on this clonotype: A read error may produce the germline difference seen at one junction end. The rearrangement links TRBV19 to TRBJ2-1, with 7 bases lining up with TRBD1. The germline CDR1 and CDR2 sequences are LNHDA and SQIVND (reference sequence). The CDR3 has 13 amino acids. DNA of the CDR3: TGTGCCAGTAGTACGGGGCTGTTCAATGGACAGGTCTTC. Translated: CASSTGLFNGQVF. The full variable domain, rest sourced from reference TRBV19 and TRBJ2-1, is DGGITQSPKYLFRKEGQNVTLSCEQNLNHDAMYWYRQDPGQGLRLIYYSQIVNDFQKGDIAEGYSVSREKKESFPLTVTSAQKNPTAFYLCASSTGLFNGQVFGPGTRLTVL.

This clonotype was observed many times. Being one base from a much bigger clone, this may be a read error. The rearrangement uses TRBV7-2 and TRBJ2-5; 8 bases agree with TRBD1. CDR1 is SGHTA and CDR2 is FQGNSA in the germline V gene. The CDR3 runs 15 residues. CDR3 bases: TGTGCCAGCAGCCCGCCCGGGACAGGCCAAGAGACCCAGCACTTC. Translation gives CASSPPGTGQETQHF.

The CDR3 region is CASSPLTGTEAFF. Written as DNA, the CDR3 is TGTGCCAGCAGCCCCTTGACAGGAACTGAAGCTTTCTTT. V is TRBV3-1 and J is TRBJ1-1; D is perhaps TRBD1 (6 bases). The CDR3 has 13 amino acids. Trimming cost V 4 bases and J 5 bases, with 11 bases left between them. CDR1 is LGHDT and CDR2 is YNNKEL in the germline V gene (reference sequence). The whole variable domain, remainder taken from reference TRBV3-1 and TRBJ1-1, is DTAVSQTPKYLVTQMGNDKSIKCEQNLGHDTMYWYKQDSKKFLKIMFSYNNKELIINETVPNRFSPKSPDKAHLNLHINSLELGDSAVYFCASSPLTGTEAFFGQGTRLTVV.

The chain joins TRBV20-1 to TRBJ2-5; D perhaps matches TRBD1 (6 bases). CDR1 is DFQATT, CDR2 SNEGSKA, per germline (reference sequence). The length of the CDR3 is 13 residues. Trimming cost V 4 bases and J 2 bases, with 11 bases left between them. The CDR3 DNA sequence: TGCAGTGCTAACCGACAGGCACAAGAGACCCAGTACTTC. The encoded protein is CSANRQAQETQYF.

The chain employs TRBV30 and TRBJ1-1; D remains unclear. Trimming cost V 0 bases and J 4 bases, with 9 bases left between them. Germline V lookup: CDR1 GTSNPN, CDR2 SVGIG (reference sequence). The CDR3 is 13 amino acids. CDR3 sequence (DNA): TGTGCCTGGAGTGTACAAAGGAGCACTGAAGCTTTCTTT. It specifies CAWSVQRSTEAFF.

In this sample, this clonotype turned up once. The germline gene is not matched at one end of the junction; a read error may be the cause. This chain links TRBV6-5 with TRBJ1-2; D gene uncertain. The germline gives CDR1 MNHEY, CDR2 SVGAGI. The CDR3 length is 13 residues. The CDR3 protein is CASSHSATGGYTF. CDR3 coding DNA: TGTGCCAGCAGTCACTCGGCGACCGGCGGCTACACCTTC.

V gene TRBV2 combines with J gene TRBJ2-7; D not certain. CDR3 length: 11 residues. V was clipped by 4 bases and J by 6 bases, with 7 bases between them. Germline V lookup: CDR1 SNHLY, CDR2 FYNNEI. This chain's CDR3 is CASSAVGEQYF. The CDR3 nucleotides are TGTGCCAGCAGTGCCGTGGGCGAGCAGTACTTC. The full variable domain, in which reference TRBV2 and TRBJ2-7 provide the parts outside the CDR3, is EPEVTQTPSHQVTQMGQEVILRCVPISNHLYFYWYRQILGQKVEFLVSFYNNEISEKSEIFDDQFSVERPDGSNFTLKIRSTKLEDSAMYFCASSAVGEQYFGPGTRLTVT.

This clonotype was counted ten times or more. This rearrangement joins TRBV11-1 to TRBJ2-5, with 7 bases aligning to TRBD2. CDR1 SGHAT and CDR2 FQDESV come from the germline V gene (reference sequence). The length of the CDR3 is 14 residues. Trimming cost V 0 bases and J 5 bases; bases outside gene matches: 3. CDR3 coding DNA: TGTGCCAGCAGCTTAGCGGGGGGGGGTGAGACCCAGTACTTC. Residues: CASSLAGGGETQYF.

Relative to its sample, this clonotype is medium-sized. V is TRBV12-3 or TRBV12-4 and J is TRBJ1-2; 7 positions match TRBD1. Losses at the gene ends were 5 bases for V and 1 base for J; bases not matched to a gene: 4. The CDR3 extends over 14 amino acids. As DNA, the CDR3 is TGTGCCAGCAGTCCGGGACAGTTTAACTATGGCTACACCTTC. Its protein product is CASSPGQFNYGYTF.

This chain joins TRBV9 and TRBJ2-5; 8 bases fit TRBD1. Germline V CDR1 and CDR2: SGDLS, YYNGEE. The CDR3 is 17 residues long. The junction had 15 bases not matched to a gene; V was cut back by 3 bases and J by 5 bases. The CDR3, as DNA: TGTGCCAGCAGCGGAAAGACAGGGGTTGAGGTTGTGGAGACCCAGTACTTC. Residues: CASSGKTGVEVVETQYF.